What follows describes a single TCR beta chain. Its cognate antigen is unknown. Expressed TCRB transcripts were sequenced, since all the RNA that had been isolated was reverse transcribed. Clones were sequenced by immunoSEQ multiplex PCR, and TCRdb holds only the in-frame ones, with some missing. In the table there are under 300,000 clones, 25% to 35% of which are singletons. Germline V CDR1 and CDR2: LGHNA, YSLEER. Between the trimmed V and J ends, which lost 0 bases and 2 bases, there was a span of 9 bases. The CDR3 runs to 15 residues. This entry is derived from a study of beta chain features in type 1 diabetes. Broader study findings: Significant though moderate, a shortening of TCRB CDR3s appeared in all four CD4+ subsets of Type 1 diabetes patients.

Researchers reported sorting CD4+ naive, central memory, regulatory and stem cell-like memory cells via CD45RO/CCR7/CD25/CD127/CD95/CD27. This clonotype originated in a man aged 25 to 40 in good health. Sequencing input: central memory CD4+ T cells from blood. The chain couples TRBV4-3 to TRBJ2-3, with D uncertain. The CDR3: CASSQDERDTDTQYF. In DNA form, the CDR3 reads TGCGCCAGCAGCCAAGATGAAAGGGACACAGATACGCAGTATTTT.